The rows below give T cell receptor beta chains drawn from one sample of a study of shared clonotypes between healthy human individuals. Measured with immunoSEQ multiplex PCR; TCRdb has only the in-frame clones, and not every one. Among about 2 million clones, about 95% were seen once, and the ten largest hold roughly 1.2%. The sequenced sample was naive CD8+ T cells sorted from blood. Receptors were obtained from a man in his late teens or twenties in good health. The CDR3 runs from the conserved cysteine through the conserved F or W. D genes are given only for firm matches. Expanded clones get a size class; other rows say once, few or many, or leave the size out.

TRBJ2-7 | NA | NA | TRBV18 | TGTGCCAGCTCAGAGGGACCCCACCCCGAGCAGTACTTC | CASSEGPHPEQYF
TRBJ2-2 | NA | NA | TRBV2 | TGTGCCAGCAGTGAAGGGGCACAGGGTGTCACCGGGGAGCTGTTTTTT | CASSEGAQGVTGELFF
TRBJ2-3 | NA | once | TRBV6-5 | TGTGCCAGCAGTTACTGGCGGGGAGACACAGATACGCAGTATTTT | CASSYWRGDTDTQYF
TRBJ2-1 | TRBD2 | once | TRBV7-9 | TGTGCCAGCAGCTTAGCGGGGAGGGCCGGAAATGAGCAGTTCTTC | CASSLAGRAGNEQFF
TRBJ2-3 | NA | NA | TRBV27 | TGTGCCAGCCTCCCTCTAGGAGGGGTCAGCACAGATACGCAGTATTTT | CASLPLGGVSTDTQYF
TRBJ2-3 | TRBD2 | NA | TRBV5-1 | TGCGCCAGCAGCGGAACAGCGGGGGCTTCAGATACGCAGTATTTT | CASSGTAGASDTQYF
TRBJ2-1 | NA | NA | TRBV6-5 | TGTGCCAGCAGTTACGGGGCAGCTGACAATGAGCAGTTCTTC | CASSYGAADNEQFF
TRBJ2-7 | TRBD2 | NA | TRBV29-1 | TGCAGCGTTCGGGTAGCGGGAGCCTACGAGCAGTACTTC | CSVRVAGAYEQYF
TRBJ2-7 | TRBD1 | NA | TRBV10-3 | TGTGCCATCAGTTCACCGGGACAGGGAATCTACGAGCAGTACTTC | CAISSPGQGIYEQYF
TRBJ1-2 | NA | NA | TRBV27 | TGTGCCAGCAGTTTACTGGGGGCAGATTATGGCTACACCTTC | CASSLLGADYGYTF
TRBJ2-3 | TRBD2 | NA | TRBV7-9 | TGTGCCAGCAGCCCACCTAGCGGGGGGTCAGATACGCAGTATTTT | CASSPPSGGSDTQYF
TRBJ2-3 | TRBD2 | NA | TRBV7-9 | TGTGCCAGCAGCCCCGGGACTAGCGGTGCTAGCACAGATACGCAGTATTTT | CASSPGTSGASTDTQYF
TRBJ1-5 | TRBD1 | NA | TRBV5-6 | TGTGCCAGCAGCTTGTTCGAGGGACAGGGGTTCAATCAGCCCCAGCATTTT | CASSLFEGQGFNQPQHF
TRBJ1-6 | TRBD1 | NA | TRBV2 | TGTGCCAGCCGAAACCATGGGACAGGAAAATATAATTCACCCCTCCACTTT | CASRNHGTGKYNSPLHF
TRBJ2-1 | NA | NA | TRBV4-3 | TGCGCCAGCAGCGGGGGGAGCCTCTACAATGAGCAGTTCTTC | CASSGGSLYNEQFF
TRBJ2-1 | NA | NA | TRBV5-1 | TGCGCCAGCAGCTTTCGACAGTACAATGAGCAGTTCTTC | CASSFRQYNEQFF
TRBJ2-7 | TRBD2 | NA | TRBV7-8 | TGTGCCAGCAGCTTAGCGGTGGGGGGGGTGTGGGAGCAGTACTTC | CASSLAVGGVWEQYF
TRBJ2-3 | NA | NA | TRBV10-1 | TGCGCCAGCACGGACTCTTCAGATACGCAGTATTTT | CASTDSSDTQYF
TRBJ1-6 | NA | NA | TRBV4-1 | TGCGCCAGCAGCCAAGTTACAGCAAATTCACCCCTCCACTTT | CASSQVTANSPLHF
TRBJ2-7 | NA | NA | TRBV6-5 | TGTGCCAGCAGTTACCGGCGGGAGCAGTACTTC | CASSYRREQYF
TRBJ2-7 | NA | NA | TRBV4-3 | TGCGCCAGCAGCCAAGATTATCCCGGGAGCGGGTCCTACGAGCAGTACTTC | CASSQDYPGSGSYEQYF
TRBJ2-7 | NA | NA | TRBV5-1 | TGCGCCAGCAGCTTGGTTCCGGGGTACGAGCAGTACTTC | CASSLVPGYEQYF
TRBJ1-2 | NA | NA | TRBV9 | TGTGCCAGCAGCGTAGATGGGGGGGCTAGATCGGAAGACTATGGCTACACCTTC | CASSVDGGARSEDYGYTF
TRBJ1-2 | NA | NA | TRBV5-4 | TGTGCCAGCAGCTTGAGCCAATCAATCTATGGCTACACCTTC | CASSLSQSIYGYTF
TRBJ2-3 | NA | once | TRBV30 | TGTGCCTGGAGTGTACTTGGCGGGGGCACAGATACGCAGTATTTT | CAWSVLGGGTDTQYF
TRBJ1-2 | NA | NA | TRBV5-1 | TGCGCCAGCAGCTTGGAGGTGGGTCCTAACTATGGCTACACCTTC | CASSLEVGPNYGYTF
TRBJ2-7 | NA | NA | TRBV7-9 | TGTGCCAGCAGCTTCGGCCTGCTCGAGCAGTACTTC | CASSFGLLEQYF
TRBJ2-3 | NA | NA | TRBV19 | TGTGCCAGTAGTATCGACAGCACAGATACGCAGTATTTT | CASSIDSTDTQYF
TRBJ2-3 | NA | NA | TRBV27 | TGTGCCAGCAGTTTCGCGGGAGATACGCAGTATTTT | CASSFAGDTQYF
TRBJ2-1 | NA | NA | TRBV30 | TGTGCCTGGAGTGGCTTGGAGAATGAGCAGTTCTTC | CAWSGLENEQFF
TRBJ1-1 | NA | NA | TRBV5-5 | TGTGCCAGCAGCCACCACCTGAACACTGAAGCTTTCTTT | CASSHHLNTEAFF
TRBJ1-1 | NA | NA | TRBV7-9 | TGTGCCAGCAGCTTGGTGGGCAGTGAAGCTTTCTTT | CASSLVGSEAFF
TRBJ2-7 | NA | once | TRBV29-1 | TGCAGCGTTGAAAACAGGTACGAGCAGTACTTC | CSVENRYEQYF
TRBJ2-1 | TRBD2 | NA | TRBV29-1 | TGCAGCGTTGAAAAGCGGGAGGGCCCCGATGAGCAGTTCTTC | CSVEKREGPDEQFF
TRBJ2-5 | NA | NA | TRBV2 | TGTGCCAGCAGTGATTTATCGGGGATCACAGAGACCCAGTACTTC | CASSDLSGITETQYF
TRBJ2-5 | NA | once | TRBV7-9 | TGTGCCAGCAGCATCACGACAGAACAAGAGACCCAGTACTTC | CASSITTEQETQYF
TRBJ2-1 | NA | NA | TRBV4-3 | TGCGCCAGCAGCCACGGTTCACAGGCATCCTACAATGAGCAGTTCTTC | CASSHGSQASYNEQFF
TRBJ2-3 | NA | NA | TRBV13 | TGTGCCACCGACCTTTCTAGCACAGATACGCAGTATTTT | CATDLSSTDTQYF
TRBJ2-2 | NA | NA | TRBV7-9 | TGTGTCAGCAGCTTACCGAACACCGGGGAGCTGTTTTTT | CVSSLPNTGELFF
TRBJ2-1 | TRBD2 | NA | TRBV6-1 | TGTGCCAGCGGGGGGGTGGTCTCCTACAATGAGCAGTTCTTC | CASGGVVSYNEQFF
TRBJ1-2 | NA | NA | TRBV5-1 | TGCGCCAGCAGCCTGACAGAAAACTATGGCTACACCTTC | CASSLTENYGYTF
TRBJ1-2 | NA | once | TRBV10-1 | TGCGCCAGCAGTGAGCTTCAGGACCTCTATGGCTACACCTTC | CASSELQDLYGYTF
TRBJ2-3 | NA | NA | TRBV11-2 | TGTGCCAGCAGCACCTACACAGATACGCAGTATTTT | CASSTYTDTQYF
TRBJ2-1 | NA | NA | TRBV21-1 | TGTGCCAGCAGCAAAGGGGCAGCGGGATCCTACAATGAGCAGTTCTTC | CASSKGAAGSYNEQFF
TRBJ2-7 | NA | NA | TRBV10-3 | TGTGCCATCAGTGACCAGGGGACGATCTACGAGCAGTACTTC | CAISDQGTIYEQYF